This T cell receptor beta chain was profiled in a study of blood T cell repertoires in COVID-19. For the study at large: Material from acute and convalescent COVID-19 was sourced from the United States, Italy and Spain. PBMCs, B-cell-depleted T cells, or T cells were the source of the cDNA or gDNA that made up the material.

Authors' analysis steps: Cell counts per sample came from amplifying reference gene primers. Profiled with immunoSEQ multiplex PCR; TCRdb holds only in-frame clones, not every one. D and trimming were read from the DNA, whereas the V and J calls and clone size are those reported in that table. The data hold tens of thousands of clones, with approximately 80% observed a single time. This clonotype originated in a man between 25 and 39 years old with COVID-19, enrolled during active disease. The sample consisted of peripheral blood.

The CDR3 protein is CASRLSGTLYGYTF. CDR3 nucleotide sequence: TGTGCCAGCAGGCTCTCCGGGACACTTTATGGCTACACCTTC. The V gene is TRBV27, the J gene TRBJ1-2; D may be TRBD1 (6 bases). This CDR3 region has 14 residues. V was cut by 6 bases and J by 5 bases, with 16 bases left in between. From germline, CDR1 is MNHEY and CDR2 SMNVEV (reference sequence).